The 30 T cell receptor beta chains reported below all come from one sample, sequenced in a study of neurological immune-mediated disorders. MiXCR, run by TCRdb on the 5' RACE reads, gives a single entry per CDR3 protein. The sample lists roughly 30,000 distinct CDR3 sequences, approximately 5% seen once, with 2% to 2.5% in the top ten. Source material: CD4+ T cells from blood. These receptor sequences come from a woman aged 45-59 years in good health.

This clonotype was found many times. The rearrangement joins TRBV7-9 to TRBJ2-2, with a possible D match to TRBD1 (6 bases). Trimming took 6 bases from V and 4 from J, leaving 9 bases between them. Germline V gene data show CDR1 as SEHNR and CDR2 as FQNEAQ (reference sequence). The CDR3 has 13 residues. This CDR3 is CASSGQSTGELFF. As DNA, the CDR3 is TGTGCCAGCAGTGGACAGAGCACCGGGGAGCTGTTTTTT.

This clonotype was recorded many times. This chain uses TRBV9 with TRBJ2-3; D is possibly TRBD1 or TRBD2 (5 bases each). Germline V gene data show CDR1 as SGDLS and CDR2 as YYNGEE. The CDR3 is 15 residues long. With 0 bases removed from V and 4 bases from J, the gap between germline ends came to 12 bases. CDR3 in amino acids: CASSVVGIGADTQYF. The DNA for the CDR3 is TGTGCCAGCAGCGTAGTCGGGATAGGGGCAGATACGCAGTATTTT.

Ten or more counts support this clonotype. This rearrangement joins TRBV3-1 to TRBJ1-3; D not resolved. Looked up from germline, CDR1 is LGHDT and CDR2 is YNNKEL (reference sequence). The V end was cut by 1 base, the J end by 0 bases, with 7 bases between. The CDR3 is 15 residues long. CDR3 DNA: TGTGCCAGCAGCCAAGCCCTCCGCTCTGGAAACACCATATATTTT. This gives the protein CASSQALRSGNTIYF.

Many counts were recorded for this clonotype. The chain links TRBV20-1 to TRBJ2-5; D is possibly TRBD2 (5 bases). Trimming took 1 base from V and 5 from J, leaving 11 bases between them. The CDR3 spans 13 residues. Germline V CDR1 and CDR2: DFQATT, SNEGSKA (reference sequence). The CDR3 nucleotides are TGCAGTGCTAGAGGTTCGGGGTACGAGACCCAGTACTTC. Protein: CSARGSGYETQYF.

This clonotype appeared many times. The rearrangement uses TRBV4-1 and TRBJ1-1, with D unclear. There are 13 residues in the CDR3. Trimming took off 1 base at V and 6 bases at J, with 9 bases between the two ends. Germline V lookup: CDR1 MGHRA, CDR2 YSYEKL. The CDR3 DNA reads as TGCGCCAGCAGCCAAGCTGGGTTTGCTGAAGCTTTCTTT. Translation: CASSQAGFAEAFF.

This clonotype came up many times. The V gene is TRBV7-3, the J gene TRBJ1-1; no clear D. Germline V CDR1 and CDR2: SGHTA, FQGTGA. Trimming removed 0 bases from V and 8 bases from J, with 10 bases in between. CDR3 length equals 13 residues. The CDR3 bases are TGTGCCAGCAGCTTAACCCGATCCTCCGAAGCTTTCTTT. As protein: CASSLTRSSEAFF.

This clonotype was observed at least ten times. The chain couples TRBV5-1 to TRBJ2-4; maybe TRBD2 (5 bases). The V gene lost 5 bases and the J gene lost 0 bases, with 12 bases spanning the gap. The CDR3 consists of 15 residues. Germline values: CDR1 SGHRS, CDR2 YFSETQ. CDR3 bases: TGCGCCAGCAGAGAGGGAGCCCTAGCCAAAAACATTCAGTACTTC. Translated, it gives CASREGALAKNIQYF.

This clonotype showed up many times. The chain is built from TRBV20-1 and TRBJ1-3; TRBD1 is a possible D gene (5 bases). Germline assignment: CDR1 DFQATT and CDR2 SNEGSKA (reference sequence). V was pared by 0 bases and J by 4 bases, with 13 bases between. The CDR3 consists of 15 residues. The CDR3 bases are TGCAGTGCTAGAGATGAAGACAGCTCAGGAAACACCATATATTTT. As protein: CSARDEDSSGNTIYF.

In its sample, this clonotype was seen many times. The CDR3 DNA reads TGTGCCAGCAGCTTAGCTGAGGGGGCGGCCAGTGAAGCTTTCTTT. It yields the protein CASSLAEGAASEAFF. The V gene is TRBV7-9, the J gene TRBJ1-1, with 7 positions matching TRBD1. CDR1 is SEHNR, CDR2 FQNEAQ, per germline (reference sequence). Trimming took 0 bases from V and 7 from J; bases not matched to a gene: 8. The CDR3 consists of 15 residues.

This chain connects TRBV12-3 or TRBV12-4 to TRBJ2-7; D possibly corresponds to TRBD1 (6 bases). The CDR3 is 11 amino acids. Trimming took off 11 bases at V and 3 bases at J, with 11 bases between the two ends. The CDR3 here is CASSQGYEQYF. The DNA for the CDR3 is TGTGCCTCTTCACAGGGCTACGAGCAGTACTTC.

The sample holds many counts of this clonotype. The gene calls are TRBV4-2 and TRBJ2-2, with D possibly being TRBD2 (6 bases). V was clipped by 3 bases and J by 4 bases, with 15 bases between them. Germline values: CDR1 LGHNA, CDR2 YNFKEQ. This CDR3 has 16 amino acids. In nucleotides, the CDR3 is TGTGCCAGCAGCCAGAGTTGGATGGGGGGCACCGGGGAGCTGTTTTTT. Residues: CASSQSWMGGTGELFF.

This clonotype came up a few times. The chain links TRBV28 to TRBJ2-7; D is unresolved. V lost 2 bases and J 12 bases, leaving 14 bases between the germline ends. CDR1 and CDR2 from the germline V gene are MDHEN and SYDVKM. CDR3 length: 12 amino acids. DNA for the CDR3: TGTGCCAGCAGTTTACCTCTTGGCGAGGTGTACTTC. Its protein product is CASSLPLGEVYF.

This clonotype appeared many times. The V gene is TRBV5-1, the J gene TRBJ2-3; 11 bases fit TRBD2. This CDR3 contains 16 residues. The trim removed 3 bases at V and 6 bases at J, leaving 9 bases unmatched. Germline V gives CDR1 SGHRS, CDR2 YFSETQ. The CDR3 loop reads CASSSGALAGADTQYF. CDR3 bases: TGCGCCAGCAGCTCCGGAGCACTAGCGGGGGCGGATACGCAGTATTTT.

The chain couples TRBV29-1 to TRBJ2-1; D possibly corresponds to TRBD1 (6 bases). V lost 7 bases, J lost 3 bases, and 10 bases lay in between. This CDR3 comprises 12 residues. The germline CDR1 and CDR2 sequences are SQVTM and ANQGSEA. The CDR3 here is CSAGDNYNEQFF. The CDR3 DNA reads as TGCAGCGCTGGGGACAACTACAATGAGCAGTTCTTC.

This clonotype was counted at least ten times. The V gene is TRBV20-1, the J gene TRBJ1-1; TRBD1 is a possible D gene (5 bases). CDR1 DFQATT and CDR2 SNEGSKA come from the germline V gene (reference sequence). The V gene lost 1 base and the J gene lost 10 bases, with 19 bases spanning the gap. The CDR3 sequence is 14 residues long. CDR3 sequence (DNA): TGCAGTGCTAGAGGGGGTAGGGGTGATTTTGGAGCTTTCTTT. It codes for CSARGGRGDFGAFF.

Comment on this clonotype: A junction end diverges from the germline sequence, so it may reflect a read error. The chain is built from TRBV12-3 or TRBV12-4 and TRBJ1-1, with a tentative D call TRBD1 (5 bases). This CDR3 is built from 14 residues. CDR3 in amino acids: CSSSQDGTNTEAFF. For the CDR3, the DNA is TGTTCCAGCAGCCAGGATGGGACCAACACTGAAGCTTTCTTT.

This clonotype was counted ten times or more. V usage is TRBV7-9 and J usage is TRBJ1-4; 9 bases are a match to TRBD1. This CDR3 has 13 residues. The V gene's germline CDR1 is SEHNR and CDR2 FQNEAQ (reference sequence). J lost 6 bases, V lost 8 bases, and 4 bases had no gene match. CDR3 amino acids: CASGRTGDEKLFF. DNA of the CDR3: TGTGCCAGCGGGAGGACAGGGGATGAAAAACTGTTTTTT.

This clonotype was counted many times. Here the CDR3 reads CASSQGHSTDTQYF. CDR3 nucleotides: TGTGCCAGCAGTCAGGGACACTCCACAGATACGCAGTATTTT. The chain is built from TRBV6-4 and TRBJ2-3; D might be TRBD1 (6 bases). V was shortened by 5 bases and J by 2 bases, with 11 bases between the two germline ends. CDR3 length equals 14 residues. Germline CDR1 MRHNA, CDR2 SNTAGT.

This clonotype was detected many times. This chain connects TRBV6-2 or TRBV6-3 to TRBJ2-7, with D perhaps given as TRBD1 or TRBD2 (5 bases each). Trimming pared 2 bases from V and 4 bases from J, leaving 15 bases between. Germline CDR1 MNHEY, CDR2 SVGEGT. The CDR3 covers 15 residues. CDR3 DNA sequence: TGTGCCAGCAGTTACCCCGACGGGGCGGCGTACGAGCAGTACTTC. It yields the protein CASSYPDGAAYEQYF.

This clonotype was counted at least ten times. The chain couples TRBV20-1 to TRBJ1-3; the D is unclear. Germline V gene lookup returns CDR1 DFQATT and CDR2 SNEGSKA (reference sequence). V was cut by 0 bases and J by 10 bases, with 7 bases left in between. The CDR3 has 11 amino acids. Here the CDR3 reads CSAREAGTIYF. CDR3 DNA: TGCAGTGCTAGAGAGGCGGGTACCATATATTTT.

This clonotype has a single count. The chain links TRBV5-4 to TRBJ1-2, with D hard to call. The CDR3 is 14 amino acids. V was pared by 4 bases and J by 6 bases, with 16 bases between. CDR1 and CDR2 from the germline V gene are SGHNT and YYREEE (reference sequence). The CDR3 loop reads CASSPREGRDGYTF. The CDR3 DNA reads TGTGCCAGCAGCCCCCGGGAAGGGAGGGATGGCTACACCTTC. Using reference TRBV5-4 and TRBJ1-2 for the parts outside the CDR3, the full variable domain is ETGVTQSPTHLIKTRGQQVTLRCSSQSGHNTVSWYQQALGQGPQFIFQYYREEENGRGNFPPRFSGLQFPNYSSELNVNALELDDSALYLCASSPREGRDGYTFGSGTRLTVV.

In this sample, this clonotype turned up many times. V usage is TRBV10-3 and J usage is TRBJ1-5; 7 nucleotides align to TRBD1. The V segment lost 6 bases and the J segment 3 bases; nucleotides outside the gene matches: 11. CDR3 length equals 16 residues. Germline V CDR1 and CDR2: ENHRY, SYGVKD. CDR3 region: CAISQPGGRFNQPQHF. DNA for the CDR3: TGTGCCATCAGCCAACCAGGGGGACGGTTCAATCAGCCCCAGCATTTT.

This clonotype was recorded at least ten times. The chain joins TRBV18 to TRBJ2-7; D might be TRBD1 (6 bases). The V gene lost 0 bases and the J gene lost 1 base, with 10 bases spanning the gap. CDR1 and CDR2 from the germline V gene are KGHSH and LQKENI. The CDR3 extends over 15 amino acids. This chain's CDR3 is CASSPPSQGSYEQYF. The CDR3 region has the DNA TGTGCCAGCTCACCACCTAGCCAGGGGTCCTACGAGCAGTACTTC.

This clonotype came up many times. The V gene is TRBV5-1, the J gene TRBJ2-7; 7 nucleotides agree with TRBD1. The trim removed 4 bases at V and 1 base at J, leaving 5 bases unmatched. Germline CDR1 is SGHRS and CDR2 is YFSETQ. CDR3 size: 14 residues. The CDR3 DNA is TGCGCCAGCAGCCCTGACAGGGTTTCCTACGAGCAGTACTTC. Protein product: CASSPDRVSYEQYF.

This clonotype was seen only a few times. The chain couples TRBV7-2 to TRBJ2-4; no firm D call. The germline V gene has CDR1 SGHTA and CDR2 FQGNSA. The V and J ends lost 4 bases and 4 bases respectively, with 5 bases between them. This CDR3 contains 12 residues. Written as DNA, the CDR3 is TGTGCCAGCAGCTCCCTGAAAAACATTCAGTACTTC. Protein: CASSSLKNIQYF.

CDR3: CSARPYNEQFF. In DNA form, the CDR3 reads TGCAGTGCTAGACCTTATAATGAGCAGTTCTTC. The chain uses TRBV20-1 and TRBJ2-1; D gene uncertain. The germline CDR1 and CDR2 sequences are DFQATT and SNEGSKA (reference sequence). This CDR3 is 11 amino acids long. V was shortened by 2 bases and J by 7 bases, with 6 bases between the two germline ends.

This clonotype was counted at least ten times. The chain couples TRBV12-3 or TRBV12-4 to TRBJ1-1, with D possibly matching TRBD1 (5 bases). CDR3 size: 13 residues. V gave up 7 bases and J gave up 4 bases, with 13 bases separating them. The CDR3 is CASIRVPGTEAFF. Written as DNA, the CDR3 is TGTGCCAGCATCAGGGTCCCAGGCACTGAAGCTTTCTTT.

At least ten counts were recorded for this clonotype. This chain uses TRBV2 with TRBJ2-1; no clear D. Looked up from germline, CDR1 is SNHLY and CDR2 is FYNNEI. V was pared by 3 bases and J by 9 bases, with 9 bases between. This CDR3 contains 12 residues. In DNA, the CDR3 is TGTGCCAGCAGTGACCGGCGGAGTGAGCAGTTCTTC. Translation gives CASSDRRSEQFF.

This clonotype was detected ten times or more. The V call is TRBV7-8, the J call TRBJ2-3; 13 bases align to TRBD2. With 5 bases clipped from V and 5 bases from J, the junction kept 7 bases outside the gene matches. The CDR3 runs 16 residues. Per germline, CDR1 SGHVS and CDR2 FQNEAQ. The CDR3 sequence is CASSDSTSGRIDTQYF. As DNA, the CDR3 is TGTGCCAGCAGCGATTCGACTAGCGGGAGGATAGATACGCAGTATTTT.

This clonotype is a singleton in its sample. This chain links TRBV27 with TRBJ2-7; weak D call: TRBD1 (6 bases). Germline loops: CDR1 MNHEY, CDR2 SMNVEV (reference sequence). This CDR3 contains 13 residues. Trimming stripped 3 bases from V and 2 bases from J, with 8 bases between. Written as DNA, the CDR3 is TGTGCCAGCAGTTTTGACAGGACCTACGAGCAGTACTTC. Its translation: CASSFDRTYEQYF.